These T cell receptor beta chains were read from a single sample in a study of blood T cell repertoires in COVID-19. The table came from immunoSEQ multiplex PCR; TCRdb's copy has only in-frame clones and leaves some out. Among 35,000 to 40,000 clones listed, around 82% were seen once. What was sequenced was peripheral blood. The receptors derive from a man between 65 and 85 years old with acute or convalescent COVID-19. The CDR3 runs from the conserved cysteine through the conserved F or W. A D gene is named only where the DNA matches it firmly. Size values are once, few and many counts, or a class for expanded clones, and some rows have none.

>.|once|TRBJ2-1|TRBV6-5
CASSRSKAGNEQFF
TGTGCCAGCAGTCGAAGTAAGGCAGGCAATGAGCAGTTCTTC
>TRBD2|.|TRBJ2-3|TRBV3-1/TRBV3-2
CASSRSTSGGTDTQYF
TGTGCCAGCAGTCGCTCCACTAGCGGGGGCACAGATACGCAGTATTTT
>TRBD2|.|TRBJ2-5|TRBV6-2/TRBV6-3
CASSSWEGLGTQYF
TGTGCCAGCAGTAGCTGGGAGGGGCTAGGGACCCAGTACTTC
>.|.|TRBJ1-1|TRBV3-1/TRBV3-2
CASSLTMLKTEAFF
TGTGCCAGCAGTCTTACTATGTTAAAGACTGAAGCTTTCTTT
>TRBD1|.|TRBJ1-5|TRBV12-3/TRBV12-4
CASGRDSSQPQHF
TGTGCCAGCGGAAGGGACAGTAGTCAGCCCCAGCATTTT
>TRBD1|.|TRBJ2-6|TRBV7-8
CASSIQGTGANVLTF
TGTGCCAGCAGCATACAGGGGACCGGGGCCAACGTCCTGACTTTC
>.|few|TRBJ1-5|TRBV2
CASRSGGNQPQHF
TGTGCCAGCAGGTCGGGGGGTAATCAGCCCCAGCATTTT
>TRBD1|.|TRBJ1-1|TRBV28
CASSVKGGAFAEAFF
TGTGCCAGCAGCGTGAAAGGGGGCGCCTTCGCTGAAGCTTTCTTT
>.|.|TRBJ2-7|TRBV6-2/TRBV6-3
CASSYRGDVWEQYF
TGTGCCAGCAGTTACCGGGGTGACGTCTGGGAGCAGTACTTC
>.|.|TRBJ2-7|TRBV29-1
CSVGPPDSLYEQYF
TGCAGCGTTGGTCCCCCCGACAGTCTCTACGAGCAGTACTTC
>TRBD1|once|TRBJ2-7|TRBV7-9
CAIIPEGDRGYEQYF
TGTGCCATCATCCCGGAAGGGGACAGGGGCTACGAGCAGTACTTC
>.|.|TRBJ1-4|TRBV18
CASSPTATNEKLFF
TGTGCCAGCTCCCCGACAGCAACTAATGAAAAACTGTTTTTT
>TRBD2|.|TRBJ2-2|TRBV27
CASRRGGFINSGELFF
TGTGCCAGCCGCCGGGGGGGGTTTATTAATTCCGGGGAGCTGTTTTTT
>.|few|TRBJ1-3|TRBV7-9
CASSPNLSSGNTIYF
TGTGCCAGCAGCCCGAACCTTAGCTCTGGAAACACCATATATTTT
>TRBD1|few|TRBJ1-2|TRBV25-1
CASSDYRDRGLNGYTF
TGTGCCAGCAGTGATTACCGGGACAGGGGACTTAATGGCTACACCTTC
>.|.|TRBJ1-1|TRBV5-1
CASSFESGGVNEAFF
TGCGCCAGCAGCTTCGAGTCAGGCGGGGTAAATGAAGCTTTCTTT
>.|medium-sized|TRBJ2-7|TRBV6-6
CASSYSSGNYEQYF
TGTGCCAGCAGTTACTCCTCAGGGAACTACGAGCAGTACTTC
>TRBD2|.|TRBJ2-1|TRBV5-4
CASSLDFLAARGQQFF
TGTGCCAGCAGCCTCGATTTCCTAGCGGCACGCGGGCAGCAGTTCTTC
>TRBD2|.|TRBJ2-2|TRBV3-1/TRBV3-2
CASSQGWALTSGPTGELFF
TGTGCCAGCAGCCAAGGGTGGGCTCTGACTAGCGGGCCCACCGGGGAGCTGTTTTTT
>.|.|TRBJ2-2|TRBV5-1
CASSLGNTGELFF
TGCGCCAGCAGCCTAGGGAACACCGGGGAGCTGTTTTTT
>.|.|TRBJ1-1|TRBV27
CASSSKGTRSNTEAFF
TGTGCCAGCAGTTCCAAAGGGACACGCTCCAACACTGAAGCTTTCTTT
>.|.|TRBJ2-7|TRBV6-5
CASSYSGAGYEQYF
TGTGCCAGCAGTTACTCGGGGGCTGGCTACGAGCAGTACTTC